This record looks at one TCR beta chain sequence and its context. The antigen is not known. CDR1 and CDR2 (germline): SGHVS, FQNEAQ. With 5 bases removed from V and 3 bases from J, the gap between germline ends came to 12 bases. The CDR3 runs 14 residues. This sample is part of a study of cytomegalovirus exposure and HLA in healthy donors. Study-wide background: Previous work identified 117 million unique TCR beta sequences from around 200 million T cells. Overall study findings and caveats: Analysis performed later showed TCR beta chains linked to HLA being more clonally expanded than equally common others. When analyzed later, the rates of TCR association showed variation by HLA locus, with DRB1 the most and HLA-C the fewest. Only CMV serostatus was available as immune exposure information.

Vbeta (60) and Jbeta (13) primers were used in the PCR. Clones were read by immunoSEQ multiplex PCR, and TCRdb kept only the in-frame ones, dropping some. The sample has some 120,000 clones; around 80% are singletons. The V gene is TRBV7-8, the J gene TRBJ2-3; D perhaps matches TRBD2 (5 bases). The source of this sequence is a human donor in good health. Sequencing was performed on PBMCs. This CDR3 is CASSPIGETDTQYF. Written as DNA, the CDR3 is TGTGCCAGCAGCCCAATCGGGGAAACAGATACGCAGTATTTT.